These 17 T cell receptor beta chains originate from one sample sequenced in a study of blood T cell repertoires in COVID-19. Here immunoSEQ multiplex PCR was the method, and the copy in TCRdb shows in-frame clones only, minus some. Seen here are around 100,000 clones, approximately 90% observed once, and the top ten hold over 4.5%. The sample comprised peripheral blood. The source of these receptors is a man in his fifties or sixties with acute or convalescent COVID-19.

This clone has a single count. The chain joins TRBV9 to TRBJ1-3; D ambiguous. The CDR3 is made up of 16 amino acids. The germline V gene has CDR1 SGDLS and CDR2 YYNGEE. Trimming stripped 0 bases from V and 0 bases from J, with 10 bases between. The CDR3 DNA is TGTGCCAGCAGCGTAGCCGGGAGGGTCTCTGGAAACACCATATATTTT. It encodes CASSVAGRVSGNTIYF. The full variable domain, completed using reference TRBV9 and TRBJ1-3, is DSGVTQTPKHLITATGQRVTLRCSPRSGDLSVYWYQQSLDQGLQFLIQYYNGEERAKGNILERFSAQQFPDLHSELNLSSLELGDSALYFCASSVAGRVSGNTIYFGEGSWLTVV.

The CDR3 DNA reads as TGTGCCAGCAGCTATCCTAGCGGGAGGGGGGAGTTCTTC. Amino acid sequence: CASSYPSGRGEFF. The gene calls are TRBV3-1 (or the pseudogene TRBV3-2) and TRBJ2-1; 12 bases are shared with TRBD2. CDR1 and CDR2 (germline): LGHDT, YNNKEL (reference sequence). J was trimmed by 14 bases and V by 5 bases; bases with no gene match: 7. The CDR3 is made up of 13 amino acids.

The V call is TRBV25-1, the J call TRBJ1-2; D may be TRBD1 (6 bases). The CDR3 is made up of 13 amino acids. Per the germline V gene, CDR1 is MGHDK and CDR2 is SYGVNS. The ends were cut back, 2 bases at V and 7 bases at J, with 11 bases in the middle. The CDR3 coding sequence is TGTGCCAGCAGTGAAACAGGGACGGTTGGCTACACCTTC. As protein: CASSETGTVGYTF.

This chain uses TRBV5-1 with TRBJ1-5; D unresolved. V lost 5 bases and J lost 2, with 11 bases in between. The CDR3 runs 14 residues. Per the germline V gene, CDR1 is SGHRS and CDR2 is YFSETQ. This chain's CDR3 is CASRFSGGNQPQHF. The CDR3 DNA sequence: TGCGCCAGCAGGTTCTCCGGGGGCAATCAGCCCCAGCATTTT.

This clone was detected once. The rearrangement uses TRBV18 and TRBJ2-7; D possibly corresponds to TRBD2 (6 bases). The CDR3 extends over 12 amino acids. The V gene lost 6 bases and the J gene lost 7 bases, with 13 bases spanning the gap. Germline V CDR1 and CDR2: KGHSH, LQKENI. In DNA, the CDR3 is TGTGCCAGCTCCGGGGACTTCGCGGAGCAGTACTTC. Residues: CASSGDFAEQYF.

The chain combines TRBV19 with TRBJ2-7; D might be TRBD1 (5 bases). Germline V lookup: CDR1 LNHDA, CDR2 SQIVND (reference sequence). Between the trimmed V and J ends, which lost 4 bases and 6 bases, there was a span of 7 bases. The CDR3 is 11 residues long. The CDR3 here is CASSTDTEQYF. CDR3 DNA: TGTGCCAGTAGTACGGACACCGAGCAGTACTTC.

In this sample, this clone turned up once. The rearrangement links TRBV7-6 to TRBJ2-7, with D perhaps TRBD1 (5 bases). V dropped 5 bases and J dropped 4 bases, with 15 bases sitting between them. Germline CDR1 reads SGHVS; CDR2 reads FNYEAQ. This CDR3 spans 14 amino acids. CDR3 residues: CASSPQAGPYEQYF. The CDR3 nucleotides are TGTGCCAGCAGCCCACAGGCAGGGCCGTACGAGCAGTACTTC.

CDR3 sequence (DNA): TGTGCCAGCAGCAGGGCGGGAGGTGCGAACACCGGGGAGCTGTTTTTT. Its translation: CASSRAGGANTGELFF. The chain couples TRBV5-5 to TRBJ2-2, with 8 nucleotides matching TRBD2. CDR3 size: 16 residues. V shed 4 bases, J shed 0 bases, and the junction held 5 bases outside the gene matches. Germline V gives CDR1 SGHKS, CDR2 YYEKEE (reference sequence).

The V gene is TRBV9, the J gene TRBJ1-3; weak D call: TRBD1 (5 bases). The length of the CDR3 is 16 residues. The ends were cut back, 3 bases at V and 0 bases at J, with 13 bases in the middle. Germline-derived CDR1 and CDR2 are SGDLS and YYNGEE. CDR3: CASSAGHLDSGNTIYF. Here the CDR3 DNA reads TGTGCCAGCAGCGCCGGACACCTCGACTCTGGAAACACCATATATTTT.

The gene calls are TRBV6-2 or TRBV6-3 and TRBJ2-1, with 8 bases fitting TRBD1. Trimming removed 5 bases from V and 11 bases from J; junction bases left unmatched: 11. Germline V gene sequence: CDR1 MNHEY, CDR2 SVGEGT. CDR3 size: 14 residues. The CDR3 bases are TGTGCCAGCAGTCCAGGGGGCGAAGCGGACCAGCAGTTCTTC. Translation: CASSPGGEADQQFF.

This chain joins TRBV5-1 and TRBJ1-5; 7 positions agree with TRBD1. The CDR3 has 19 residues. With V trimmed by 3 bases and J by 2 bases, 17 bases remained unmatched. Germline V gene lookup returns CDR1 SGHRS and CDR2 YFSETQ. CDR3 sequence reads: CASSSLQERGGEGNQPQHF. In nucleotides, the CDR3 is TGCGCCAGCAGCTCCCTTCAGGAGAGAGGGGGCGAGGGCAATCAGCCCCAGCATTTT.

The chain combines TRBV2 with TRBJ2-1, with 7 bases identical to TRBD2. Germline trimming cut 4 bases from V and 6 bases from J; bases unmatched to any gene: 12. The CDR3 loop spans 16 amino acids. Germline assignment: CDR1 SNHLY and CDR2 FYNNEI. Here the CDR3 DNA reads TGTGCCAGCAGTGGACGTACGCGCGGGAGTAGCAATGAGCAGTTCTTC. This codes for CASSGRTRGSSNEQFF.

Here the CDR3 DNA reads TGTGCCAGCAGTCCCGGGACTAGCGGGGAGACCCAGTACTTC. Translation gives CASSPGTSGETQYF. The chain joins TRBV6-5 to TRBJ2-5, with 12 positions matching TRBD2. The length of the CDR3 is 14 residues. Germline values: CDR1 MNHEY, CDR2 SVGAGI. J gave up 5 bases and V 5 bases, and 3 bases lay outside the gene matches.

CDR3 loop: CASSLQGQRYEQYF. CDR3 coding DNA: TGTGCCAGCAGTTTACAGGGACAGCGCTACGAGCAGTACTTC. The chain combines TRBV6-6 with TRBJ2-7, with 7 bases aligning to TRBD1. CDR1 and CDR2 (germline): MNHNY, SVGAGI (reference sequence). The CDR3 is made up of 14 amino acids. Trimming took 4 bases from V and 3 from J; bases not matched to a gene: 6.

The rearrangement joins TRBV3-1 (or the pseudogene TRBV3-2) to TRBJ2-3, with D uncertain. Germline values: CDR1 LGHDT, CDR2 YNNKEL (reference sequence). The CDR3 has 13 residues. Trimming removed 4 bases from V and 4 bases from J, with 9 bases in between. The CDR3, as DNA: TGTGCCAGCAGCCCTCAGGTCCCAGATACGCAGTATTTT. It encodes CASSPQVPDTQYF.

V is TRBV5-8 and J is TRBJ2-5, with D unclear. Germline CDR1 reads SGHTS; CDR2 reads YDEGEE. With 4 bases removed from V and 1 base from J, the gap between germline ends came to 11 bases. The CDR3 has 14 amino acids. CDR3 loop: CASSHGLGQETQYF. In DNA, the CDR3 is TGTGCCAGCAGCCACGGCCTAGGCCAAGAGACCCAGTACTTC.

This rearrangement joins TRBV7-9 to TRBJ2-1; unclear D gene. The CDR3 is 12 residues long. From germline, CDR1 is SEHNR and CDR2 FQNEAQ (reference sequence). The germline V and J ends were trimmed by 8 bases and 0 bases, with 5 bases remaining between them. DNA of the CDR3: TGTGCCAGCTCCGTCTCCTACAATGAGCAGTTCTTC. Translating it yields CASSVSYNEQFF.